What follows are 28 T cell receptor beta chains derived from one specimen sequenced in a study of OX40 agonist ivuxolimab in advanced cancers. Sequencing used immunoSEQ multiplex PCR; TCRdb keeps in-frame clones, though not all of them. The sample lists about 81,000 clones; approximately 94% were seen once. This specimen was CD4+ or CD8+ T cells sorted from blood, taken in a trial of the OX40 agonist ivuxolimab. These receptors were obtained from an adult with an advanced solid tumor such as melanoma, head and neck, liver or kidney cancer.

The chain is built from TRBV5-6 and TRBJ1-1; D gene unclear. The V and J ends lost 5 bases and 7 bases respectively, with 18 bases between them. The CDR3 sequence is 14 residues long. Germline assignment: CDR1 SGHDT and CDR2 YYEEEE. The CDR3 loop is CASRPAGWAGEAFF. The DNA of the CDR3 is TGTGCCAGCAGACCCGCGGGGTGGGCGGGTGAAGCTTTCTTT.

The chain combines TRBV2 with TRBJ2-7; the D gene could be TRBD1 or TRBD2 (5 bases each). V lost 3 bases to trimming and J lost 5 bases, with 17 bases between them. In germline, CDR1 is SNHLY, CDR2 FYNNEI. This CDR3 contains 15 residues. The CDR3 bases are TGTGCCAGCAGTGATGGGAGAGGGGAGTTGGACGAGCAGTACTTC. As protein: CASSDGRGELDEQYF.

This clone came up once. This chain connects TRBV7-2 to TRBJ2-3; D perhaps matches TRBD2 (6 bases). The V end was cut by 5 bases, the J end by 0 bases, with 15 bases between. Germline values: CDR1 SGHTA, CDR2 FQGNSA. This CDR3 is built from 16 residues. DNA of the CDR3: TGTGCCAGCAGCACCACTAAACGGGGGAGCACAGATACGCAGTATTTT. Protein product: CASSTTKRGSTDTQYF.

The V call is TRBV4-1, the J call TRBJ2-2; 12 nucleotides agree with TRBD2. Germline-derived CDR1 and CDR2 are MGHRA and YSYEKL. The V segment lost 2 bases and the J segment 1 base; nucleotides outside the gene matches: 2. The CDR3 has 17 amino acids. CDR3 nucleotides: TGCGCCAGCAGCCAACGGACTAGCGGGGTGAACACCGGGGAGCTGTTTTTT. Amino acids: CASSQRTSGVNTGELFF.

The gene calls are TRBV6-5 and TRBJ2-1; D might be TRBD1 (6 bases). This CDR3 is built from 12 residues. The germline V and J ends were trimmed by 7 bases and 9 bases, with 13 bases remaining between them. CDR1 and CDR2 from the germline V gene are MNHEY and SVGAGI. CDR3 residues: CASTAGDREQFF. CDR3 nucleotides: TGTGCCAGCACCGCAGGGGACCGTGAGCAGTTCTTC.

This chain connects TRBV7-5 to TRBJ1-5; the D segment call TRBD1 is taken from the table without a DNA check. TRBV7-5 is reported as a pseudogene. The CDR3 is made up of 13 amino acids. The CDR3 sequence: CAGQDNSNQPQHF. CDR3 bases: TGTGCTGGGCAAGACAATAGCAATCAGCCCCAGCATTTT.

The chain couples TRBV29-1 to TRBJ1-1; unclear D gene. V dropped 7 bases and J dropped 2 bases, with 11 bases sitting between them. CDR3 length equals 12 residues. Germline loops: CDR1 SQVTM, CDR2 ANQGSEA. The CDR3 bases are TGCAGCGCTCATTGGGGTAACACTGAAGCTTTCTTT. This sequence encodes CSAHWGNTEAFF.

The chain recombines TRBV6-5 with TRBJ1-5, with TRBD1 matching over 8 bases. V was pared by 7 bases and J by 6 bases, with 5 bases of the junction left unmatched. CDR1 and CDR2 (germline): MNHEY, SVGAGI. There are 13 residues in the CDR3. The CDR3 DNA is TGTGCCAGCATTCGGACAGGGAGTCAGCCCCAGCATTTT. This translates into CASIRTGSQPQHF.

The rearrangement joins TRBV5-4 to TRBJ2-1; TRBD2 matches 9 bases. The CDR3 is 15 residues long. Germline assignment: CDR1 SGHNT and CDR2 YYREEE (reference sequence). Trimming cost V 0 bases and J 8 bases; bases outside gene matches: 6. The DNA for the CDR3 is TGTGCCAGCAGCTTGGCGGCGGGGGGGCCGGATGAGCAGTTCTTC. Its protein product is CASSLAAGGPDEQFF.

The chain joins TRBV7-2 to TRBJ2-5; D is uncertain. The DNA end is a closer match to TRBJ2-7, so the J assignment may be wrong. Germline V gene data show CDR1 as SGHTA and CDR2 as FQGNSA. The CDR3 is made up of 13 amino acids. This CDR3 reads CASSLGISYEQYF. CDR3 sequence (DNA): TGTGCCAGCAGCTTAGGGATCTCCTACGAGCAGTACTTC.

The chain couples TRBV15 to TRBJ1-1, with TRBD1 matching 9 bases. Germline V gene data show CDR1 as LNHNV and CDR2 as YYDKDF (reference sequence). The ends lost 3 bases at V and 3 bases at J; junction bases unmatched: 11. This CDR3 spans 17 amino acids. The CDR3 DNA is TGTGCCACCAGCAGTAAACAGGGGGCGTTGGTTGACACTGAAGCTTTCTTT. Translating it yields CATSSKQGALVDTEAFF.

The chain has TRBV6-5 and TRBJ2-7; 9 bases line up with TRBD1. The CDR3 contains 16 residues. The V and J ends lost 0 bases and 4 bases, in that order; junction bases with no gene match: 7. Germline-derived CDR1 and CDR2 are MNHEY and SVGAGI. This chain's CDR3 is CASSYSPDRGNYEQYF. The CDR3 DNA follows: TGTGCCAGCAGTTACTCTCCTGACAGGGGGAATTACGAGCAGTACTTC.

The chain employs TRBV6-5 and TRBJ2-2, with D possibly TRBD1 on 6 matching bases. Germline V gene data show CDR1 as MNHEY and CDR2 as SVGAGI. Trimming took 0 bases from V and 4 from J, leaving 12 bases between them. This CDR3 region has 16 residues. DNA for the CDR3: TGTGCCAGCAGTTACTCTCTCGGGACAACCACCGGGGAGCTGTTTTTT. It translates to CASSYSLGTTTGELFF.

The CDR3 is CASFSGQGAWEQFF. The CDR3 DNA is TGTGCCAGCTTTTCGGGACAGGGGGCTTGGGAGCAGTTCTTC. The J gene is TRBJ2-1, the V gene TRBV18; TRBD1 aligns across 12 bases. In germline, CDR1 is KGHSH, CDR2 LQKENI. The CDR3 contains 14 residues. V lost 7 bases to trimming and J lost 10 bases; unmatched junction nucleotides: 8.

This chain connects TRBV19 to TRBJ1-5; 7 nucleotides line up with TRBD1. The V segment lost 5 bases and the J segment 3 bases; nucleotides outside the gene matches: 7. Germline lookup yields CDR1 LNHDA and CDR2 SQIVND (reference sequence). CDR3 length equals 15 residues. CDR3 loop: CASSYTGDYNQPQHF. CDR3 nucleotide sequence: TGTGCCAGTAGTTACACAGGGGACTACAATCAGCCCCAGCATTTT.

V and J are TRBV21-1 and TRBJ2-1. TRBV21-1 is annotated as a pseudogene. This CDR3 is 14 amino acids long. The CDR3 reads CASIPGARSGEQFF. The CDR3 DNA follows: TGTGCCAGCATTCCGGGGGCCCGGTCTGGTGAGCAGTTCTTC.

The chain recombines TRBV7-2 with TRBJ1-2, with D maybe TRBD1 (6 bases). CDR1 is SGHTA and CDR2 is FQGNSA in the germline V gene. Trimming shortened V by 1 base and J by 0 bases, and 12 bases separated the two germline ends. The length of the CDR3 is 16 residues. The CDR3 here is CASSLVSGDANYGYTF. CDR3 DNA sequence: TGTGCCAGCAGCTTAGTCTCAGGGGATGCTAACTATGGCTACACCTTC. The full variable domain, rest sourced from reference TRBV7-2 and TRBJ1-2, is GAGVSQSPSNKVTEKGKDVELRCDPISGHTALYWYRQSLGQGLEFLIYFQGNSAPDKSGLPSDRFSAERTGGSVSTLTIQRTQQEDSAVYLCASSLVSGDANYGYTFGSGTRLTVV.

Note on this clone: Additional DNA sequences in this sample encode the identical CDR3. The chain couples TRBV20-1 to TRBJ2-7; tentative D call: TRBD1 (5 bases). V lost 3 bases to trimming and J lost 3 bases, with 6 bases between them. The germline V gene encodes CDR1 DFQATT and CDR2 SNEGSKA (reference sequence). The CDR3 has 11 residues. In DNA, the CDR3 is TGCAGTGCTAGGCAGGGCTACGAGCAGTACTTC. This codes for CSARQGYEQYF.

Concerning this clone itself: Different DNA sequences within this sample yield the same CDR3. The chain joins TRBV27 to TRBJ2-7, with TRBD1 identical over 9 bases. Germline lookup yields CDR1 MNHEY and CDR2 SMNVEV (reference sequence). The CDR3 loop spans 14 amino acids. Trimming took 3 bases from V and 1 from J; bases not matched to a gene: 1. The CDR3 is CASSLGTGSYEQYF. The CDR3 bases are TGTGCCAGCAGTTTGGGGACAGGGTCCTACGAGCAGTACTTC.

This clone was counted only a few times. The gene calls are TRBV15 and TRBJ1-2; D ambiguous. CDR3 size: 15 residues. With 0 bases removed from V and 6 bases from J, the gap between germline ends came to 14 bases. Germline V gives CDR1 LNHNV, CDR2 YYDKDF (reference sequence). CDR3 nucleotides: TGTGCCACCAGCAGAGATCGTGGCTCCCTAGATGGCTACACCTTC. It encodes CATSRDRGSLDGYTF.

The V gene is TRBV19, the J gene TRBJ1-5, with unresolved D. V lost 5 bases, J lost 0 bases, and 11 bases lay in between. The CDR3 has 15 residues. Germline values: CDR1 LNHDA, CDR2 SQIVND (reference sequence). The CDR3 nucleotides read TGTGCCAGTAGTCGGACGGTATATAGCAATCAGCCCCAGCATTTT. It specifies CASSRTVYSNQPQHF.

The rearrangement uses TRBV7-8 and TRBJ2-5; no clear D gene. There are 12 residues in the CDR3. Germline CDR1 SGHVS, CDR2 FQNEAQ. V lost 0 bases and J 5 bases, leaving 4 bases between the germline ends. CDR3 nucleotides: TGTGCCAGCAGCTTAGCGACGGAGACCCAGTACTTC. Translated, it gives CASSLATETQYF.

The V gene is TRBV5-6, the J gene TRBJ2-1; D uncertain. The V and J ends lost 2 bases and 8 bases respectively, with 8 bases between them. The CDR3 loop spans 12 amino acids. Germline lookup yields CDR1 SGHDT and CDR2 YYEEEE. CDR3 in DNA: TGTGCCAGCAGCTTCACTGCGGATGAGCAGTTCTTC. This gives the protein CASSFTADEQFF.

This clone occurred once. This sequence joins TRBV9 and TRBJ2-1; D remains unclear. This CDR3 comprises 13 residues. Germline V CDR1 and CDR2: SGDLS, YYNGEE. Trimming stripped 4 bases from V and 6 bases from J, with 11 bases between. The CDR3 protein is CASSPQRSNEQFF. The CDR3 DNA sequence: TGTGCCAGCAGCCCGCAGAGGAGCAATGAGCAGTTCTTC. Looking up the rest from reference TRBV9 and TRBJ2-1 gives the full variable domain: DSGVTQTPKHLITATGQRVTLRCSPRSGDLSVYWYQQSLDQGLQFLIQYYNGEERAKGNILERFSAQQFPDLHSELNLSSLELGDSALYFCASSPQRSNEQFFGPGTRLTVL.

This chain links TRBV12-5 with TRBJ2-1, with 8 positions matching TRBD1. This CDR3 is built from 15 residues. The junction had 7 bases not matched to a gene; V was cut back by 6 bases and J by 3 bases. Germline V gene data show CDR1 as LGHNT and CDR2 as FRNRAP. The CDR3 DNA is TGTGCTAGTGGGCTCGGGACAGGTCTCTACAATGAGCAGTTCTTC. This encodes CASGLGTGLYNEQFF.

V is TRBV9 and J is TRBJ2-5; TRBD1 might be the D (6 bases). Trimming stripped 0 bases from V and 4 bases from J, with 19 bases between. The CDR3 loop spans 17 amino acids. From germline, CDR1 is SGDLS and CDR2 YYNGEE. CDR3 region: CASSVEEPGDSGETQYF. CDR3 sequence (DNA): TGTGCCAGCAGCGTAGAGGAGCCAGGGGATAGTGGAGAGACCCAGTACTTC. The variable domain in full, completed from reference TRBV9 and TRBJ2-5, reads DSGVTQTPKHLITATGQRVTLRCSPRSGDLSVYWYQQSLDQGLQFLIQYYNGEERAKGNILERFSAQQFPDLHSELNLSSLELGDSALYFCASSVEEPGDSGETQYFGPGTRLLVL.

This sequence joins TRBV6-5 and TRBJ1-1; D is unresolved. The V end was cut by 7 bases, the J end by 1 base, with 16 bases between. The CDR3 runs to 15 residues. Germline V CDR1 and CDR2: MNHEY, SVGAGI. DNA of the CDR3: TGTGCCAGCACCGCCAGTGCCACCGCGAACACTGAAGCTTTCTTT. Translated, it gives CASTASATANTEAFF.

The chain joins TRBV9 to TRBJ2-7; D call uncertain. Germline V gives CDR1 SGDLS, CDR2 YYNGEE. The V end was cut by 0 bases, the J end by 2 bases, with 15 bases between. This CDR3 is 16 amino acids long. The DNA of the CDR3 is TGTGCCAGCAGCGTAGCTACCGGCGGAGCAACCTACGAGCAGTACTTC. Translating gives CASSVATGGATYEQYF.